The 27 T cell receptor beta chains listed next were all sequenced from one sample in a study of T cell responses to AZD1222 COVID-19 vaccine. Libraries were prepared by immunoSEQ multiplex PCR; TCRdb keeps only in-frame clonotypes and omits some of them. This table has approximately 300,000 clones, about 94% appearing once. The sequencing here drew on peripheral blood, taken 28 days after the second AZD1222 dose. Receptor source: an adult who received the AZD1222 COVID-19 vaccine.

This clone has only one observation. The rearrangement uses TRBV15 and TRBJ2-3; unclear D gene. The V and J ends lost 4 bases and 4 bases respectively, with 9 bases between them. Germline CDR1 and CDR2: LNHNV and YYDKDF (reference sequence). The CDR3 spans 13 residues. The CDR3 reads CATSTRASDTQYF. CDR3 bases: TGTGCCACCAGCACTCGGGCCTCAGATACGCAGTATTTT.

The chain carries TRBV28 and TRBJ1-2; no clear D. V lost 2 bases and J 3 bases, leaving 13 bases between the germline ends. The V gene's germline CDR1 is MDHEN and CDR2 SYDVKM. There are 15 residues in the CDR3. The CDR3, as DNA: TGTGCCAGCAGTTTAGGATCCCCTCGGGACTATGGCTACACCTTC. Protein: CASSLGSPRDYGYTF.

The V and J genes are TRBV18 and TRBJ1-1; TRBD1 matches at 10 bases. This CDR3 region has 18 residues. The trim removed 0 bases at V and 0 bases at J, leaving 7 bases unmatched. The V gene's germline CDR1 is KGHSH and CDR2 LQKENI. The CDR3 here is CASSPPNPGQGMNTEAFF. The CDR3 coding sequence is TGTGCCAGCTCACCACCCAATCCGGGACAGGGGATGAACACTGAAGCTTTCTTT. The full variable domain, in which reference TRBV18 and TRBJ1-1 provide the parts outside the CDR3, is NAGVMQNPRHLVRRRGQEARLRCSPMKGHSHVYWYRQLPEEGLKFMVYLQKENIIDESGMPKERFSAEFPKEGPSILRIQQVVRGDSAAYFCASSPPNPGQGMNTEAFFGQGTRLTVV.

The gene calls are TRBV5-1 and TRBJ1-1; a possible D gene is TRBD1 (5 bases). Germline CDR1 reads SGHRS; CDR2 reads YFSETQ. The CDR3 has 14 amino acids. V lost 3 bases to trimming and J lost 2 bases, with 11 bases between them. The CDR3 here is CASSWAGQNTEAFF. The CDR3 DNA is TGCGCCAGCAGCTGGGCAGGGCAAAACACTGAAGCTTTCTTT.

The CDR3 sequence is CASSFRQGATNYGYTF. CDR3 bases: TGTGCCAGCAGTTTCCGACAGGGGGCAACTAACTATGGCTACACCTTC. The genes are TRBV6-5 and TRBJ1-2; TRBD1 agrees at 10 bases. This CDR3 spans 16 amino acids. V shed 4 bases and J 0 bases; nucleotides not matched to a gene: 5. Germline values: CDR1 MNHEY, CDR2 SVGAGI.

CDR3 amino acids: CASSLIPEGREQYF. CDR3 bases: TGTGCCAGCAGCTTGATCCCGGAGGGGAGAGAGCAGTACTTC. The genes are TRBV5-6 and TRBJ2-7; weak D call: TRBD2 (6 bases). V gave up 1 base and J gave up 7 bases, with 15 bases separating them. Germline V CDR1 and CDR2: SGHDT, YYEEEE. The CDR3 totals 14 residues.

For the CDR3, the DNA is TGTGCCAGCAGCGTAGGGACAGGGGGGAACTATGGCTACACCTTC. It translates to CASSVGTGGNYGYTF. The V and J genes are TRBV9 and TRBJ1-2; 10 bases are shared with TRBD1. Germline V gene sequence: CDR1 SGDLS, CDR2 YYNGEE. The V and J ends lost 0 bases and 2 bases, in that order; junction bases with no gene match: 1. The CDR3 has 15 residues.

This chain connects TRBV18 to TRBJ2-5; D is ambiguous. The V end was cut by 10 bases, the J end by 5 bases, with 14 bases between. Per the germline V gene, CDR1 is KGHSH and CDR2 is LQKENI. The CDR3 runs to 12 residues. CDR3 sequence reads: CANSTSGETQYF. DNA for the CDR3: TGTGCCAACTCCACCTCCGGGGAGACCCAGTACTTC.

The V call is TRBV7-9, the J call TRBJ1-6; D unresolved. V lost 1 base and J 14 bases, leaving 21 bases between the germline ends. This CDR3 has 16 residues. In germline, CDR1 is SEHNR, CDR2 FQNEAQ (reference sequence). The CDR3 sequence: CASSLVGTSLGHTLHF. Written as DNA, the CDR3 is TGTGCCAGCAGCTTAGTAGGCACCTCCCTTGGGCATACCCTCCACTTT.

The J gene is TRBJ1-4, the V gene TRBV3-1 (or the pseudogene TRBV3-2); weak D call: TRBD1 (5 bases). Germline lookup yields CDR1 LGHDT and CDR2 YNNKEL (reference sequence). This CDR3 region has 14 residues. V was pared by 1 base and J by 7 bases, with 10 bases between. In nucleotides, the CDR3 is TGTGCCAGCAGCCAAGTGGGGGGGGTTGAAAAACTGTTTTTT. Translated, it gives CASSQVGGVEKLFF.

The chain links TRBV3-1 (or the pseudogene TRBV3-2) to TRBJ1-4; D is undetermined. Germline-derived CDR1 and CDR2 are LGHDT and YNNKEL (reference sequence). The V end was cut by 2 bases, the J end by 3 bases, with 4 bases between. There are 13 residues in the CDR3. CDR3 bases: TGTGCCAGCAGCCAACGGGCTAATGAAAAACTGTTTTTT. Its translation is CASSQRANEKLFF.

The J gene is TRBJ2-7, the V gene TRBV7-2; D is unresolved. The CDR3 has 15 amino acids. V was trimmed by 5 bases and J by 6 bases, leaving 20 bases between them. Germline V gives CDR1 SGHTA, CDR2 FQGNSA. This chain's CDR3 is CASSPRGRAAPEQYF. The CDR3 region has the DNA TGTGCCAGCAGCCCGCGAGGCCGGGCCGCCCCCGAGCAGTACTTC.

The chain carries TRBV5-1 and TRBJ2-7; D not certain. This CDR3 comprises 15 residues. Trimming left V 1 base short and J 3 bases short, with 14 bases between. The germline V gene encodes CDR1 SGHRS and CDR2 YFSETQ. The CDR3 spells CASSLLSRGYYEQYF. For the CDR3, the DNA is TGCGCCAGCAGCTTGCTGTCCCGCGGATACTACGAGCAGTACTTC.

The CDR3 sequence is CASSPRIRGDNEQFF. CDR3 nucleotides: TGTGCCAGCAGCCCCCGCATCCGGGGTGACAATGAGCAGTTCTTC. The chain is built from TRBV5-8 and TRBJ2-1, with a weak D call TRBD2 (5 bases). Germline V gene data show CDR1 as SGHTS and CDR2 as YDEGEE. V was shortened by 4 bases and J by 5 bases, with 16 bases between the two germline ends. This CDR3 comprises 15 residues.

The genes are TRBV6-5 and TRBJ2-5; 7 nucleotides align to TRBD1. The CDR3 loop spans 14 amino acids. Germline V gives CDR1 MNHEY, CDR2 SVGAGI. Trimming cost V 6 bases and J 4 bases; bases outside gene matches: 8. CDR3 DNA sequence: TGTGCCAGCAGGGTGCAGGGGGTAGGAGAGACCCAGTACTTC. Translating it yields CASRVQGVGETQYF.

The chain carries TRBV2 and TRBJ2-6; the match to TRBD2 covers 11 bases. The CDR3 contains 16 residues. J gave up 3 bases and V 10 bases, and 8 bases lay outside the gene matches. CDR1 and CDR2 from the germline V gene are SNHLY and FYNNEI. The CDR3 nucleotides are TGTGCCATCAAGACTAGCGGGGCGGGTGGGGCCAACGTCCTGACTTTC. Residues: CAIKTSGAGGANVLTF.

This chain links TRBV9 with TRBJ2-1; a possible D gene is TRBD2 (7 bases). The V and J ends lost 4 bases and 5 bases respectively, with 19 bases between them. CDR1 and CDR2 (germline): SGDLS, YYNGEE. This CDR3 contains 16 residues. The CDR3 loop is CASSITEGGVHNEQFF. The CDR3, as DNA: TGTGCCAGCAGCATTACGGAAGGGGGGGTTCACAATGAGCAGTTCTTC.

The rearrangement joins TRBV5-1 to TRBJ2-1; 10 positions agree with TRBD2. V dropped 4 bases and J dropped 7; count of bases not matched to a gene: 8. The CDR3 has 15 residues. The germline gives CDR1 SGHRS, CDR2 YFSETQ. Here the CDR3 reads CASSLGLAVLNEQFF. Written as DNA, the CDR3 is TGCGCCAGCAGCCTTGGACTAGCGGTGCTAAATGAGCAGTTCTTC.

The chain links TRBV2 to TRBJ2-7; D may be TRBD2 (6 bases). Germline loops: CDR1 SNHLY, CDR2 FYNNEI. This CDR3 has 15 amino acids. With 7 bases removed from V and 5 bases from J, the gap between germline ends came to 21 bases. In nucleotides, the CDR3 is TGTGCCAGCACCGAATTAGGAGGGGCCGGAAACGAGCAGTACTTC. Amino acid sequence: CASTELGGAGNEQYF.

This chain links TRBV7-2 with TRBJ2-7; D remains ambiguous. The V gene lost 2 bases and the J gene lost 7 bases, with 6 bases spanning the gap. CDR1 and CDR2 from the germline V gene are SGHTA and FQGNSA. The CDR3 is made up of 11 amino acids. In nucleotides, the CDR3 is TGTGCCAGCAGCTTATCTAGAGAGCAGTACTTC. Its translation is CASSLSREQYF. Supplemented by reference TRBV7-2 and TRBJ2-7, the full variable domain reads GAGVSQSPSNKVTEKGKDVELRCDPISGHTALYWYRQSLGQGLEFLIYFQGNSAPDKSGLPSDRFSAERTGGSVSTLTIQRTQQEDSAVYLCASSLSREQYFGPGTRLTVT.

This chain connects TRBV18 to TRBJ1-2; 9 bases match TRBD1. V lost 6 bases to trimming and J lost 3 bases; unmatched junction nucleotides: 8. Germline assignment: CDR1 KGHSH and CDR2 LQKENI. The CDR3 spans 15 residues. This CDR3 is CASSPGTGPDYGYTF. In nucleotides, the CDR3 is TGTGCCAGCTCCCCCGGGACAGGGCCTGACTATGGCTACACCTTC.

This clone was seen once. The chain recombines TRBV11-3 with TRBJ2-5; 11 nucleotides agree with TRBD1. The V and J ends lost 4 bases and 10 bases, in that order; junction bases with no gene match: 11. The CDR3 totals 15 residues. CDR1 is SGHNT and CDR2 is YENEEA in the germline V gene. CDR3 DNA sequence: TGTGCCAGCAGCTCCCCGGACAGGGGGCATCACGGCCAGTACTTC. Amino acid sequence: CASSSPDRGHHGQYF.

The V and J genes are TRBV28 and TRBJ2-3, with TRBD1 as a possible D gene (5 bases). Between the trimmed V and J ends, which lost 3 bases and 6 bases, there was a span of 10 bases. The length of the CDR3 is 13 residues. The germline V gene encodes CDR1 MDHEN and CDR2 SYDVKM. CDR3: CASSFPRVDTQYF. Written as DNA, the CDR3 is TGTGCCAGCAGTTTCCCCAGGGTGGATACGCAGTATTTT.

V and J are TRBV2 and TRBJ2-1, with a possible D match to TRBD2 (6 bases). Deletions cut 8 bases from V and 8 bases from J, with 19 bases between. This CDR3 has 14 residues. The germline V gene has CDR1 SNHLY and CDR2 FYNNEI. The CDR3 reads CASAGPSAVHEQFF. The CDR3 DNA is TGTGCCAGCGCTGGGCCTAGCGCCGTACATGAGCAGTTCTTC.

The V gene is TRBV6-5, the J gene TRBJ2-2; maybe TRBD2 (6 bases). The CDR3 covers 15 residues. Germline CDR1 MNHEY, CDR2 SVGAGI. V was pared by 6 bases and J by 4 bases, with 15 bases between. The CDR3 nucleotides are TGTGCCAGCAGGACCGGGGGACTGAGCACCGGGGAGCTGTTTTTT. Its translation is CASRTGGLSTGELFF.

The chain has TRBV19 and TRBJ1-1; TRBD1 is a possible D gene (5 bases). The germline CDR1 and CDR2 sequences are LNHDA and SQIVND (reference sequence). The CDR3 covers 13 residues. Deletions cut 4 bases from V and 5 bases from J, with 11 bases between. The CDR3 protein is CASSKRGETEAFF. The CDR3, as DNA: TGTGCCAGTAGTAAGAGGGGAGAGACTGAAGCTTTCTTT.

This rearrangement joins TRBV7-9 to TRBJ1-5; D remains ambiguous. The CDR3 consists of 12 residues. V was shortened by 5 bases and J by 7 bases, with 9 bases between the two germline ends. Germline assignment: CDR1 SEHNR and CDR2 FQNEAQ (reference sequence). CDR3 sequence reads: CASSQLGQPQHF. CDR3 coding DNA: TGTGCCAGCAGCCAGCTCGGGCAGCCCCAGCATTTT.